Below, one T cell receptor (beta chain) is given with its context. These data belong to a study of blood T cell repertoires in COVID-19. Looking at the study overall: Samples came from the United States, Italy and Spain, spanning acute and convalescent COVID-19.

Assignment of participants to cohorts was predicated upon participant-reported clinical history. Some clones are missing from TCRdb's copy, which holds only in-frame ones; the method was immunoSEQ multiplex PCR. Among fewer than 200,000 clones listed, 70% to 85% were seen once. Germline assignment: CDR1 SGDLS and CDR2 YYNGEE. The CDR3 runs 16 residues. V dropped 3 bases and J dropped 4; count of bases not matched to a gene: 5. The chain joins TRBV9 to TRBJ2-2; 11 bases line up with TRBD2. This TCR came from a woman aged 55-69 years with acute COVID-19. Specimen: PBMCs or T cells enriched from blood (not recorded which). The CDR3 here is CASSAYSGGATGELFF. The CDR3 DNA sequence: TGTGCCAGCAGCGCCTATAGCGGGGGGGCCACCGGGGAGCTGTTTTTT.